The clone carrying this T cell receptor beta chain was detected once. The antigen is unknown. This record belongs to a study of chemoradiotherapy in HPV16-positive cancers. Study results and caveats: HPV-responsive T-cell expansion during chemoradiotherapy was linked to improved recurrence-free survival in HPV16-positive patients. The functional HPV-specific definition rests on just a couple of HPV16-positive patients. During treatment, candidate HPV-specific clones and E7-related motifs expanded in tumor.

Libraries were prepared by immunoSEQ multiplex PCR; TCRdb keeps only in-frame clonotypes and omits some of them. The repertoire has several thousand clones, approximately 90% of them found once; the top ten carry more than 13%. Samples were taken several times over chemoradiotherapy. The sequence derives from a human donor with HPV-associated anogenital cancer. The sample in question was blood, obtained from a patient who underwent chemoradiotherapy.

CDR3: CASSHSGGAKETQYF. The CDR3 nucleotides read TGTGCCAGCAGCCATAGCGGGGGGGCCAAGGAGACCCAGTACTTC. V usage is TRBV7-2 and J usage is TRBJ2-5; 11 positions match TRBD2. This CDR3 spans 15 amino acids. Germline CDR1 is SGHTA and CDR2 is FQGNSA. The V and J ends lost 5 bases and 5 bases, in that order; junction bases with no gene match: 7.